These 28 T cell receptor beta chains share one sample of origin, sequenced in a study of monozygotic twins with inflammatory bowel disease. TCRdb re-called the 5' RACE reads; one entry per CDR3 protein, DNA not given. The listing contains under 350,000 distinct CDR3 sequences. Sequenced material: blood. These receptors came from a human donor with ulcerative colitis or Crohn's disease, or a healthy co-twin of an affected twin (not recorded which).

The chain employs TRBV28 and TRBJ2-7; the TCRdb call, TRBD2, lacks DNA for checking. The CDR3 sequence is 16 residues long. Germline-derived CDR1 and CDR2 are MDHEN and SYDVKM. The CDR3 sequence is CASSFPIGPAAREQYF.

The CDR3 sequence: CASSYWSGQFYEQYF. The V gene is TRBV5-6, the J gene TRBJ2-7; the D call from TCRdb, TRBD1, cannot be confirmed without DNA. The CDR3 extends over 15 amino acids. Germline CDR1 reads SGHDT; CDR2 reads YYEEEE.

The chain uses TRBV27 and TRBJ1-1; TCRdb's D gene call, TRBD1, goes unchecked for lack of DNA. The CDR3 is 13 residues long. Germline CDR1 reads MNHEY; CDR2 reads SMNVEV (reference sequence). This CDR3 is CASSGQGSTEAFF.

The chain combines TRBV20-1 with TRBJ2-3; without DNA, the TCRdb call of TRBD1 cannot be checked. The CDR3 sequence is 15 residues long. The germline CDR1 and CDR2 sequences are DFQATT and SNEGSKA (reference sequence). CDR3 sequence reads: CSARRTGLGTDTQYF.

The chain recombines TRBV5-8 with TRBJ1-1; checking the TCRdb D call of TRBD1 is not possible without DNA. Germline V lookup: CDR1 SGHTS, CDR2 YDEGEE. This CDR3 has 14 amino acids. The CDR3 is CASSAWGRNTEAFF. The variable domain in full, completed from reference TRBV5-8 and TRBJ1-1, reads EAGVTQSPTHLIKTRGQQATLRCSPISGHTSVYWYQQALGLGLQFLLWYDEGEERNRGNFPPRFSGRQFPNYSSELNVNALELEDSALYLCASSAWGRNTEAFFGQGTRLTVV.

This chain links TRBV7-2 with TRBJ2-2; there is no DNA to check the TCRdb D call of TRBD1. The CDR3 spans 13 residues. The germline CDR1 and CDR2 sequences are SGHTA and FQGNSA. CDR3 sequence reads: CASSSRGLGELFF. The full variable domain, with the rest looked up from reference TRBV7-2 and TRBJ2-2, is GAGVSQSPSNKVTEKGKDVELRCDPISGHTALYWYRQSLGQGLEFLIYFQGNSAPDKSGLPSDRFSAERTGGSVSTLTIQRTQQEDSAVYLCASSSRGLGELFFGEGSRLTVL.

V and J are TRBV7-3 and TRBJ2-1; the D call from TCRdb, TRBD1, cannot be confirmed without DNA. This CDR3 contains 20 residues. Germline assignment: CDR1 SGHTA and CDR2 FQGTGA. The CDR3: CASSLTFRGEGKSSYNEQFF.

The chain joins TRBV20-1 to TRBJ2-1. In germline, CDR1 is DFQATT, CDR2 SNEGSKA (reference sequence). The CDR3 runs to 16 residues. The CDR3 sequence: CSARRSSGSSYNEQFF.

V usage is TRBV7-2 and J usage is TRBJ2-1. CDR1 and CDR2 (germline): SGHTA, FQGNSA. The CDR3 has 15 residues. CDR3 in amino acids: CASSFRRDSYNEQFF.

V is TRBV5-6 and J is TRBJ2-7; TCRdb reports TRBD2, a call that lacks DNA to check it against. Germline V gives CDR1 SGHDT, CDR2 YYEEEE. This CDR3 spans 17 amino acids. The CDR3 reads CASSLARLAEYSYEQYF.

V usage is TRBV28 and J usage is TRBJ1-1. Germline V CDR1 and CDR2: MDHEN, SYDVKM. The CDR3 has 14 residues. CDR3 protein: CASSLWFDLGEAFF. Drawing the rest from reference TRBV28 and TRBJ1-1, the complete variable domain is DVKVTQSSRYLVKRTGEKVFLECVQDMDHENMFWYRQDPGLGLRLIYFSYDVKMKEKGDIPEGYSVSREKKERFSLILESASTNQTSMYLCASSLWFDLGEAFFGQGTRLTVV.

The rearrangement links TRBV12-3 or TRBV12-4 to TRBJ2-2; TCRdb picks TRBD1, but there is no DNA to check that call. CDR3 length: 14 amino acids. The CDR3 here is CASSRDRGLTELFF.

The chain joins TRBV15 to TRBJ2-1. Germline V lookup: CDR1 LNHNV, CDR2 YYDKDF (reference sequence). The CDR3 is 13 residues long. CDR3 sequence: CATSRDPSNEQFF.

The rearrangement uses TRBV28 and TRBJ2-1; the TCRdb call, TRBD1, lacks DNA for checking. Germline CDR1 MDHEN, CDR2 SYDVKM. The CDR3 covers 16 residues. CDR3: CASSLVLAGDYNEQFF.

The chain combines TRBV14 with TRBJ1-1; the D call from TCRdb, TRBD1, cannot be confirmed without DNA. CDR3 length: 14 residues. In germline, CDR1 is SGHDN, CDR2 FVKESK. CDR3 loop: CASSPPGMNTEAFF.

The rearrangement uses TRBV5-1 and TRBJ2-3. Germline CDR1 is SGHRS and CDR2 is YFSETQ. The CDR3 extends over 13 amino acids. CDR3 sequence: CASSLVTSDTQYF.

V usage is TRBV4-2 and J usage is TRBJ2-7; checking the TCRdb D call of TRBD1 is not possible without DNA. This CDR3 contains 15 residues. Germline values: CDR1 LGHNA, CDR2 YNFKEQ. The CDR3: CASSQVGQASYEQYF.

The chain couples TRBV2 to TRBJ2-4. This CDR3 has 12 residues. CDR1 SNHLY and CDR2 FYNNEI come from the germline V gene. CDR3 in amino acids: CATGYLKNIQYF.

This rearrangement joins TRBV7-9 to TRBJ2-3. Germline assignment: CDR1 SEHNR and CDR2 FQNEAQ (reference sequence). CDR3 size: 15 residues. Here the CDR3 reads CASSLVAVSTDTQYF.

The V call is TRBV7-2, the J call TRBJ1-6; without DNA, the TCRdb call of TRBD1 cannot be checked. Germline CDR1 reads SGHTA; CDR2 reads FQGNSA. The length of the CDR3 is 16 residues. The CDR3 reads CASSPASRGLKSPLHF. The whole variable domain, remainder taken from reference TRBV7-2 and TRBJ1-6, is GAGVSQSPSNKVTEKGKDVELRCDPISGHTALYWYRQSLGQGLEFLIYFQGNSAPDKSGLPSDRFSAERTGGSVSTLTIQRTQQEDSAVYLCASSPASRGLKSPLHFGNGTRLTVT.

The rearrangement links TRBV30 to TRBJ2-7; TCRdb's D call, TRBD1, is unchecked because there is no DNA. Germline lookup yields CDR1 GTSNPN and CDR2 SVGIG (reference sequence). The CDR3 has 13 residues. Here the CDR3 reads CAWARTGIYEQYF.

V is TRBV10-3 and J is TRBJ2-1; TCRdb names TRBD1, which stays unverified in the absence of DNA. CDR1 and CDR2 (germline): ENHRY, SYGVKD. This CDR3 has 15 amino acids. The CDR3 protein is CAISLPGRGAGEQFF.

The V call is TRBV6-2 or TRBV6-3, the J call TRBJ2-2; TCRdb selects TRBD2, and the lack of DNA leaves this call unchecked. Germline V gene lookup returns CDR1 MNHEY and CDR2 SVGEGT. The CDR3 loop spans 15 amino acids. The CDR3 loop is CASSYGTSGRRELFF.

The gene calls are TRBV5-4 and TRBJ1-3. The CDR3 is 13 residues long. In germline, CDR1 is SGHNT, CDR2 YYREEE (reference sequence). The CDR3 sequence: CASSLVGGNTIYF.

The gene calls are TRBV28 and TRBJ2-3; the D call of TRBD2 rests on TCRdb alone, since no DNA is present to check it. Germline-derived CDR1 and CDR2 are MDHEN and SYDVKM. This CDR3 has 15 amino acids. The CDR3 sequence is CASSFPDKRGDTQYF.

J is TRBJ2-3 and V is TRBV12-3 or TRBV12-4. The CDR3 covers 13 residues. The CDR3 spells CASSLWGTDTQYF.

The chain links TRBV7-2 to TRBJ2-5; TCRdb gives TRBD2 as the D gene, but with no DNA this cannot be confirmed. Germline V lookup: CDR1 SGHTA, CDR2 FQGNSA. This CDR3 contains 15 residues. The CDR3: CASSRKAGGIETQYF.

The chain carries TRBV18 and TRBJ1-2; TCRdb returns TRBD1, unconfirmable since there is no DNA. CDR3 length: 15 residues. Germline CDR1 KGHSH, CDR2 LQKENI. CDR3 sequence reads: CASSPSGVDFYGYTF.